These T cell receptor beta chains were read from a single sample in a study of cytomegalovirus exposure and HLA in healthy donors. Measured with immunoSEQ multiplex PCR; TCRdb has only the in-frame clones, and not every one. The table includes more than 100,000 clones, about nine tenths detected once. The sequenced material came from PBMCs. The receptors here all came from a man in his thirties or forties in good health and CMV-seronegative. The CDR3 runs from the conserved cysteine through the conserved F or W.

j_gene,v_gene,CDR3aa
TRBJ1-5,TRBV6-1,CASSDWPQHF
TRBJ2-6,TRBV18,CASSPSPLGANVLTF
TRBJ2-7,TRBV19,CASSIGGGSYEQYF
TRBJ2-2,TRBV7-2,CASSPRTLNTGELFF
TRBJ2-5,TRBV15,CATSGLAGVVKETQYF
TRBJ2-7,TRBV9,CASSVGGTYEQYF
TRBJ2-1,TRBV4-2,CASSQAGHSGRDYYNEQFF
TRBJ2-2,TRBV5-1,CASSPGTSNTGELFF
TRBJ2-2,TRBV5-1,CASSLEGQVTGELFF
TRBJ1-2,TRBV5-4,CASSLDRGRSYGYTF
TRBJ1-5,TRBV7-2,CASSLALRDNHQPQHF
TRBJ2-7,TRBV5-1,CASSWGARGSSYEQYF
TRBJ2-3,TRBV7-7,CASAGGPTDTQYF
TRBJ2-1,TRBV13,CASSHQGVPNEQFF
TRBJ2-7,TRBV6-6,CASRPTELGFDEQYF
TRBJ1-4,TRBV5-4,CASSLVQGAEGKLFF
TRBJ2-2,TRBV9,CASSKNLDRVTGELFF
TRBJ2-1,TRBV9,CASSMTRGEQFF
TRBJ1-2,TRBV5-4,CASTGGGQAPNYGYTF
TRBJ2-1,TRBV4-3,CASSQDGTSGYNEQFF
TRBJ2-7,TRBV5-4,CASSLMGEGSYEQYF
TRBJ2-1,TRBV30,CAWRTRTAAHYNEQFF
TRBJ2-3,TRBV7-6,CASSFESSGSSRDTQYF
TRBJ2-1,TRBV25-1,CASSAYSGEQFF
TRBJ2-7,TRBV6-5,CASSYRASSAYEQYF
TRBJ2-3,TRBV29-1,CSASASTDTQYF
TRBJ2-3,TRBV10-2,CASSGTGRGTDTQYF
TRBJ2-1,TRBV6-6,CASTGGSSYNEQFF
TRBJ1-3,TRBV5-1,CASSSTGSSGNTIYF
TRBJ1-1,TRBV5-1,CASSLAVFAGGTEAFF
TRBJ1-2,TRBV6-1,CASSQVPGQGLYGYTF
TRBJ1-5,TRBV28,CASSLVSWTRVGQPQHF
TRBJ2-1,TRBV29-1,CSVRNNEQFF
TRBJ2-1,TRBV11-2,CASKLEITYNEQFF
TRBJ2-7,TRBV5-1,CASSLARAYEQYF
TRBJ2-1,TRBV7-9,CASRDRGNNEQFF
TRBJ1-4,TRBV19,CASSPWTGGKEKLFF
TRBJ2-7,TRBV18,CASSPSGSATEQYF
TRBJ1-1,TRBV10-3,CAISDWAFDEAFF
TRBJ2-1,TRBV19,CASKRGHEQFF
TRBJ2-2,TRBV6-5,CASRKDSTGELFF